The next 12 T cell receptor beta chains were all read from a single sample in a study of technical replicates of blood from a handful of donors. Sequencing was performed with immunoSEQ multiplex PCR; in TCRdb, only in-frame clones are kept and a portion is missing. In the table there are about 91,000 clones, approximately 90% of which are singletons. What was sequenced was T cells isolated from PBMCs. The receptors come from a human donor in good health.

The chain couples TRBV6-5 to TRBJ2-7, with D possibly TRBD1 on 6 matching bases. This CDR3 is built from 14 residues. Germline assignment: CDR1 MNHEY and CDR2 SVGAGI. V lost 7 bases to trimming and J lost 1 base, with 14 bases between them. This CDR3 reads CASKRDRYSYEQYF. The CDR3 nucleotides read TGTGCCAGCAAGAGAGACAGGTATTCCTACGAGCAGTACTTC.

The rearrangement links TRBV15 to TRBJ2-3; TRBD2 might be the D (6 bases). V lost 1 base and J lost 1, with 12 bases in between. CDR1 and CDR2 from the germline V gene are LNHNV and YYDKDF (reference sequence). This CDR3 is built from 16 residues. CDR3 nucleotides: TGTGCCACCAGCAGAGGGTTTTCTAGCGGCACAGATACGCAGTATTTT. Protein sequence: CATSRGFSSGTDTQYF.

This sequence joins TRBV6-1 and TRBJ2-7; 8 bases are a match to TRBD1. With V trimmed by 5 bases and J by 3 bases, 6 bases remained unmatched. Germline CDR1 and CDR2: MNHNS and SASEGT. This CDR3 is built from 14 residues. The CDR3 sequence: CASSRQGLGYEQYF. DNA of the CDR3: TGTGCCAGCAGTCGACAGGGGTTGGGCTACGAGCAGTACTTC.

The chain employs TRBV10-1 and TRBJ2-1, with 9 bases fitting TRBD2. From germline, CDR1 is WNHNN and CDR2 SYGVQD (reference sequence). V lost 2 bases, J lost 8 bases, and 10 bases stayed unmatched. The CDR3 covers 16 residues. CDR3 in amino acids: CASSEAGGPGIDEQFF. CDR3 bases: TGCGCCAGCAGTGAGGCGGGGGGGCCGGGGATCGATGAGCAGTTCTTC.

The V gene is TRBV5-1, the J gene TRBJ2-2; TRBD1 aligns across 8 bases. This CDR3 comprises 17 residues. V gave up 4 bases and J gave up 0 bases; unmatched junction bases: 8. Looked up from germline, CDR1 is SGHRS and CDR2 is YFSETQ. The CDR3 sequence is CASSGIKGQANTGELFF. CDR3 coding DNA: TGCGCCAGCAGCGGGATAAAGGGACAGGCGAACACCGGGGAGCTGTTTTTT.

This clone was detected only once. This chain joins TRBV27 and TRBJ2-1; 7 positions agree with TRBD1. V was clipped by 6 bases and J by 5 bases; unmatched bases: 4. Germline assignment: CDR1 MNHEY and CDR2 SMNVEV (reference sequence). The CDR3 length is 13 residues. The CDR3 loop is CASRQGLHNEQFF. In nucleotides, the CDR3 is TGTGCCAGCAGACAGGGGTTACACAATGAGCAGTTCTTC.

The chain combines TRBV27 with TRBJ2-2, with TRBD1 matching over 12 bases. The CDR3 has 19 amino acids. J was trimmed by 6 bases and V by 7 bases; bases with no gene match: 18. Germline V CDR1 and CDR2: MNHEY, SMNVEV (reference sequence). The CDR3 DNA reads TGTGCCAGCACCCTATTGGGGGGACAGGGGGCGAGTGGGGCCGGGGAGCTGTTTTTT. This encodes CASTLLGGQGASGAGELFF.

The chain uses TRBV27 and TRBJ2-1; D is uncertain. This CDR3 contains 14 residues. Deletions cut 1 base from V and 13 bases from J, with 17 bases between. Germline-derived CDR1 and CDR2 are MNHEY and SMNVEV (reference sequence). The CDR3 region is CASSLYGPPKPQFF. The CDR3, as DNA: TGTGCCAGCAGTTTATACGGTCCCCCAAAACCCCAGTTCTTC.

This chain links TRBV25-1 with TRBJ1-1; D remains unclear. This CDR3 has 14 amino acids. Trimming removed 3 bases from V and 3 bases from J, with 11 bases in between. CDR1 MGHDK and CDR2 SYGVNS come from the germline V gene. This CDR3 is CASSDIGGYTEAFF. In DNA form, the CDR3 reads TGTGCCAGCAGTGACATCGGCGGCTACACTGAAGCTTTCTTT. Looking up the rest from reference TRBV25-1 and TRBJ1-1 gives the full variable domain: EADIYQTPRYLVIGTGKKITLECSQTMGHDKMYWYQQDPGMELHLIHYSYGVNSTEKGDLSSESTVSRIRTEHFPLTLESARPSHTSQYLCASSDIGGYTEAFFGQGTRLTVV.

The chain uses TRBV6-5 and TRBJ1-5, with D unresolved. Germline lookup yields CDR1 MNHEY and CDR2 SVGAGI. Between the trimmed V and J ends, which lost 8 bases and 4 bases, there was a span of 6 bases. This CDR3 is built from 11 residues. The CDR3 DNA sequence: TGTGCCAGCGGCCCAAATCAGCCCCAGCATTTT. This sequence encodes CASGPNQPQHF.

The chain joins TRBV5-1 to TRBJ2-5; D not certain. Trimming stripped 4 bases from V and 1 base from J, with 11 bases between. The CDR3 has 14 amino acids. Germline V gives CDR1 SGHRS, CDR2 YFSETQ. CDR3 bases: TGCGCCAGCAGCCCACAACCAGGCCAAGAGACCCAGTACTTC. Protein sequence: CASSPQPGQETQYF.

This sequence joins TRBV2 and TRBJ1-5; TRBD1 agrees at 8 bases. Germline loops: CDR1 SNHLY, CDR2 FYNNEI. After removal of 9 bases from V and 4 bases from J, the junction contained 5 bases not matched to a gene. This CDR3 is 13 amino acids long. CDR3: CASARDRNQPQHF. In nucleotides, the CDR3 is TGTGCCAGTGCGCGGGACAGGAATCAGCCCCAGCATTTT.